This T cell receptor (beta chain) comes out of a study of OX40 agonist ivuxolimab in advanced cancers. Study in general: Hepatocellular carcinoma, melanoma, renal cell or head and neck cancer occurred in dose-escalation patients. Study observations and caveats: Low normalized clonal expansion also occurred in some nonresponding patients. More expanded clones were found, on average, in CD8+ than in CD4+ T cells.

The ends were cut back, 2 bases at V and 1 base at J, with 12 bases in the middle. Germline CDR1 MGHRA, CDR2 YSYEKL. The CDR3 is 16 residues long. As regards this clone: What it binds is unknown.

Prior autoimmune disease or systemic immunosuppression barred patients. The method was immunoSEQ multiplex PCR; TCRdb's version includes in-frame clones alone and lacks a portion of them. This sample has tens of thousands of clones; around 87% occur once, and the top ten carry under 1%. The sequence derives from an adult with an advanced solid tumor such as melanoma, head and neck, liver or kidney cancer. The source was CD4+ or CD8+ T cells sorted from blood, collected in a trial of the OX40 agonist ivuxolimab. The chain is built from TRBV4-1 and TRBJ1-5, with D tentatively TRBD1 (6 bases). The CDR3 protein is CASSQLPTGSNQPQHF. The CDR3 nucleotides read TGCGCCAGCAGCCAACTGCCGACAGGCAGCAATCAGCCCCAGCATTTT.